This T cell receptor (beta chain) was retrieved from a study of lymphopenia after photon versus proton radiotherapy. General study results and limits: Photon-treated patients lost naive T cells and TCR diversity; proton-treated stayed stable. Survival link was tested only in deceased patients; proton benefit remains a possibility. Oligoclonal CD8+ Temra expansion after nadir drove photon patients' diversity drop.

TCRdb's table, derived via immunoSEQ multiplex PCR, lists solely in-frame clones and lacks some. Among tens of thousands of clones listed, 75% to 90% were seen once. The germline CDR1 and CDR2 sequences are LNHDA and SQIVND (reference sequence). V gave up 3 bases and J gave up 1 base, with 12 bases separating them. The CDR3 extends over 16 amino acids. With regard to this clone: Its cognate antigen is unknown.

This TCR derives from a man aged 40-49 years with gastric cancer. The genes are TRBV19 and TRBJ2-2; D possibly corresponds to TRBD1 (6 bases). The sample was peripheral blood, taken from a patient treated with photon-based radiotherapy. The DNA of the CDR3 is TGTGCCAGTAGTATGTCCGGACAGATGAACACCGGGGAGCTGTTTTTT. It yields the protein CASSMSGQMNTGELFF.